The T cell receptor (beta chain) described here comes from a study of blood T cell repertoires in COVID-19. The wider study: From T cells, B-cell-depleted T cells, or PBMCs came the material, which was cDNA or gDNA.

Enrollment of patients from Seattle took place during active infection, with longitudinal follow-up. Profiling relied on immunoSEQ multiplex PCR, and the TCRdb table lists in-frame clones only, not all of them. The sample lists roughly 480,000 clones, 75% to 90% occurring once. CDR3 size: 15 residues. V lost 3 bases, J lost 3 bases, and 12 bases lay in between. Germline V lookup: CDR1 LNHDA, CDR2 SQIVND (reference sequence). The sample consisted of peripheral blood. The receptor's source is a young man with COVID-19, enrolled during active disease. The V and J genes are TRBV19 and TRBJ1-5, with a possible D match to TRBD1 (5 bases). CDR3 coding DNA: TGTGCCAGTAGTATTCAGGAGGGACTCAATCAGCCCCAGCATTTT. Translation gives CASSIQEGLNQPQHF.